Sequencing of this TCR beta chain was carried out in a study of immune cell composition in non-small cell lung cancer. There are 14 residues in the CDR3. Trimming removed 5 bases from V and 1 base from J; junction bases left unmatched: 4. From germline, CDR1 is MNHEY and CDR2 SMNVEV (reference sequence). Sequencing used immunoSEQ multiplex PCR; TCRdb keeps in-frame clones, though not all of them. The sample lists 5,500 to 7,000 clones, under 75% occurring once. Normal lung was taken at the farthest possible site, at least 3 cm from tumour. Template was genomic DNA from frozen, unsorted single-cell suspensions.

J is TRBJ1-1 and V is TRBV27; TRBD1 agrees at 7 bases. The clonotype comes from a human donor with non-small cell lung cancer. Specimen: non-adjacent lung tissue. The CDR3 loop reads CASSPGTANTEAFF. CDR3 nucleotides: TGTGCCAGCAGTCCAGGGACAGCGAACACTGAAGCTTTCTTT.